The present TCR beta chain was sequenced within a study of T-cell memory formation after mild COVID-19. Study outcomes and limitations: Mainly CM and EM harbored the contracting CD4+ clones; mainly EMRA harbored the CD8+ ones. Cross-reactive memory apparently joined, as some responding clones appeared in pre-infection memory.

TCRdb redid the calling of the 5' RACE reads with MiXCR, one entry per CDR3 protein. The data show over 250,000 distinct CDR3 sequences, with 15% seen just once and 22% held by the top ten. There are 14 residues in the CDR3. The germline gives CDR1 SGHVS, CDR2 FQNEAQ. V lost 4 bases, J lost 4 bases, and 11 bases lay in between. This clonotype was detected only a few times. Its antigen is currently unknown. The source is a man aged 18 to 30 who had mild COVID-19 (a few samples of this study predate the infection). Cell type and time point are not known. The genes are TRBV7-8 and TRBJ1-3; D not resolved. Material: PBMCs or a T cell subset sorted from them (not recorded which). CDR3 residues: CASSSPRVGNTIYF. The CDR3 region has the DNA TGTGCCAGCAGCTCCCCCCGCGTCGGAAACACCATATATTTT.